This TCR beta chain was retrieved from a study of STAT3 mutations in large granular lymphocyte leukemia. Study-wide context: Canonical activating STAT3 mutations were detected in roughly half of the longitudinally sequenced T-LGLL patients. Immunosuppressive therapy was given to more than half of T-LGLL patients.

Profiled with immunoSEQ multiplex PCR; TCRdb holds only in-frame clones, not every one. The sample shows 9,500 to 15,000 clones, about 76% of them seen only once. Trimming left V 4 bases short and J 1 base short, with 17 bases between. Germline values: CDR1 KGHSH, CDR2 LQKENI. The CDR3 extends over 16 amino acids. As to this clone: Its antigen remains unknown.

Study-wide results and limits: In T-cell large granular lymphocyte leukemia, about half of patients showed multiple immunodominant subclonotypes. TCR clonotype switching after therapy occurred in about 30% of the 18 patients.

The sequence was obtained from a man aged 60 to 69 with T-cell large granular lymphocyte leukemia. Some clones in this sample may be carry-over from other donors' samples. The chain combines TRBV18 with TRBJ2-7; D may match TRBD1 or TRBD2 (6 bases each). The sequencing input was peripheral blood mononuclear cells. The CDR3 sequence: CASSLTDRRGSYEQYF. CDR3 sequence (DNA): TGTGCCAGCTCACTAACCGACAGGAGGGGATCCTACGAGCAGTACTTC. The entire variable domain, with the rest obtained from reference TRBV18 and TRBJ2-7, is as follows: NAGVMQNPRHLVRRRGQEARLRCSPMKGHSHVYWYRQLPEEGLKFMVYLQKENIIDESGMPKERFSAEFPKEGPSILRIQQVVRGDSAAYFCASSLTDRRGSYEQYFGPGTRLTVT.